This TCR beta chain appears in the sequencing data of a study of breast tumors, draining lymph nodes, adjacent tissues. Study-wide points: Most tumor T cells seemingly derive from lymph node, then expand in tumor. Compared with lymph nodes, tumors were less diverse; compared with nontumor tissue, more. The lymph node origin of tumor T cells was framed as consistent with a hypothesis, not demonstrated.

This clonotype was picked up many times. Its antigen is as yet unknown. The germline V gene encodes CDR1 SEHNR and CDR2 FQNEAQ (reference sequence). The CDR3 spans 13 residues. J gave up 8 bases and V 8 bases, and 10 bases lay outside the gene matches. The lymph nodes were axillary draining lymph nodes from breast cancer patients. From the multiplex PCR reads, TCRdb called clonotypes with MiXCR, one entry per CDR3 protein. The sample carries about 180,000 distinct CDR3 sequences, 30% to 35% recorded once. This chain links TRBV7-9 with TRBJ2-3; 7 bases map to TRBD2. This receptor was identified in a female donor with breast cancer. Some clones in this sample may be carry-over from other donors' samples. What was sequenced was axillary lymph node tissue. The DNA of the CDR3 is TGTGCCAGCGTCCCCGGGACTACAAGTACGCAGTATTTT. This translates into CASVPGTTSTQYF.